This paragraph reports one T cell receptor beta chain. Its antigen is currently unknown. No conserved phenylalanine or tryptophan is present at the end of the CDR3, so a read error is the likely explanation. The second PCR ran roughly 6 to 12 cycles with a sample-barcoded 5' primer and J-beta primers. TCRdb passed the 5' RACE reads through MiXCR, listing each CDR3 protein once. The top ten clones hold 28% of a sample with around 800,000 distinct CDR3 sequences, approximately 59% of them seen once. Sample donors were healthy Caucasian individuals that came from Russia, aged roughly 6 to 90. Investigators took roughly 10 milliliters of peripheral blood from every donor. These data originate in a study of blood T cells in healthy people across ages. About the study: Capturing about one barcoded beta molecule per two T cells was achieved by template switching. General study findings and limits: Diversity estimated from one million T cells was considered an underestimate.

This CDR3 region has 14 residues. Trimming pared 5 bases from V and 9 bases from J, leaving 17 bases between. Germline-derived CDR1 and CDR2 are SGHVS and FQNEAQ. The gene calls are TRBV7-8 and TRBJ2-1; D may be TRBD1 (7 bases). Sequenced sample: blood. The receptor's source is a man aged 25 to 40 in good health. The CDR3: CASSPRQGGSEQFI. CDR3 bases: TGTGCCAGCAGCCCTCGACAGGGAGGTAGTGAGCAGTTCATC.